Sequencing of this T cell receptor beta chain was carried out in a study of shared clonotypes between healthy human individuals. CD4+ cells underwent separation, giving CD45RA+ naive and CD45RA-negative memory subsets. The authors split each subset's genomic DNA evenly across several immunoSEQ plates. Profiling relied on immunoSEQ multiplex PCR, and the TCRdb table lists in-frame clones only, not all of them. The table shows hundreds of thousands of clones, with approximately 95% occurring only once. The sequenced sample consisted of naive CD4+ T cells sorted from blood. Regarding subset: CD45RA+ positively selected. The clonotype comes from a woman aged 30 to 39 in good health.

The CDR3 nucleotides are TGTGCCAGCAGTTACACCTACAGGACAGTATCCTACGAGCAGTACTTC. Its protein is CASSYTYRTVSYEQYF. The V call is TRBV28, the J call TRBJ2-7; tentative D call: TRBD1 (6 bases). The germline gives CDR1 MDHEN, CDR2 SYDVKM. The CDR3 length is 16 residues. The V gene lost 4 bases and the J gene lost 1 base, with 17 bases spanning the gap. Full variable domain (rest looked up from reference TRBV28 and TRBJ2-7): DVKVTQSSRYLVKRTGEKVFLECVQDMDHENMFWYRQDPGLGLRLIYFSYDVKMKEKGDIPEGYSVSREKKERFSLILESASTNQTSMYLCASSYTYRTVSYEQYFGPGTRLTVT.